The present entry profiles one T cell receptor beta chain with its context. Its specificity is not known. PCR employed 60 Vbeta and 13 Jbeta primers. Produced via immunoSEQ multiplex PCR; TCRdb's table is partial and in-frame only. The sample shows 90,000 to 150,000 clones, about 60% of them seen only once. The record originates from a study of cytomegalovirus exposure and HLA in healthy donors. Study-level findings and limits: As a later analysis showed, a missense DCLRE1C variant was linked to trimming of TCR beta V- and J-genes.

The clonotype was recovered from a man between 35 and 55 years old in good health and CMV-seropositive. Sequenced material: PBMCs.

This CDR3 is CASKSGAAPEKLFF. CDR3 nucleotide sequence: TGTGCCAGTAAAAGCGGGGCAGCTCCTGAAAAACTGTTTTTT. The chain carries TRBV19 and TRBJ1-4, with D perhaps TRBD1 (5 bases). The CDR3 has 14 residues. Trimming took off 7 bases at V and 7 bases at J, with 16 bases between the two ends. Germline CDR1 LNHDA, CDR2 SQIVND (reference sequence).